The clone carrying this T cell receptor beta chain has ten or more counts. Over 9 ml of fresh peripheral blood supplied the PBMCs. These data originate in a study of T cells in Graves' hyperthyroidism and ophthalmopathy. About the study: The initial diagnosis was the point when peripheral blood was collected, ahead of any treatment.

TCR beta CDR3 regions were amplified from RNA. An initial round of RT-PCR targeting the TCR CDR3 relied on the HTBI primer set. TCRdb re-called the multiplex PCR reads with MiXCR, one entry per CDR3 protein. In the table there are hundreds of thousands of distinct CDR3 sequences, roughly 15% of which are singletons. The sample taken for sequencing was blood. This receptor was identified in a woman in her fifties or sixties with Graves' ophthalmopathy.

CDR3 sequence (DNA): TGTGCCAGCAGCTGGTGGGGGGAGGAAGAGCAGTTCTTC. Protein sequence: CASSWWGEEEQFF. The V gene is TRBV7-6, the J gene TRBJ2-1; D perhaps matches TRBD2 (6 bases). V was pared by 4 bases and J by 10 bases, with 14 bases between. Germline CDR1 and CDR2: SGHVS and FNYEAQ. The CDR3 extends over 13 amino acids.